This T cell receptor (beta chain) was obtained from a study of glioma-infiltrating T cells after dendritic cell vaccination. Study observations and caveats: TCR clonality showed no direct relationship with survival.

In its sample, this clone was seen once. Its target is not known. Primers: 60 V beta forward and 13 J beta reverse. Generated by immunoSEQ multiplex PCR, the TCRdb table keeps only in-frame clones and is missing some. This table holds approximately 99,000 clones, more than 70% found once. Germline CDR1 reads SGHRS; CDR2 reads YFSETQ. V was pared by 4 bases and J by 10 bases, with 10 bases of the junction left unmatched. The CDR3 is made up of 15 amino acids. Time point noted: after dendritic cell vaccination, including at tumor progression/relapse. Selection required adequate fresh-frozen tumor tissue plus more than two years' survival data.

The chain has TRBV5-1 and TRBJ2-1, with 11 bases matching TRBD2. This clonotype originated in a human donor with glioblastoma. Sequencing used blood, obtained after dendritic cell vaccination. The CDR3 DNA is TGCGCCAGCAGCCCAGGACTAGCGGGTGTTACCGAGCAGTTCTTC. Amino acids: CASSPGLAGVTEQFF.